Shown below are 3 T cell receptor beta chains from a single sample sequenced in a study of Ad26.COV2.S vaccination and SARS-CoV-2 variants. TCRdb keeps only in-frame clones here, not all; method: immunoSEQ multiplex PCR. The repertoire consists of hundreds of thousands of clones, with about 93% occurring once and the leading ten covering roughly an eighth. The treatment is: over 15 received Ad26.COV2.S at low or high dose, single or two shots; about 5 received placebo; per-sample allocation not given. Sampling occurred on day 63 after the first vaccine or placebo injection. Sequencing used peripheral blood, obtained in a trial of Ad26.COV2.S vaccine versus placebo. The receptors derive from a person aged 18-60 years who received the Ad26.COV2.S COVID-19 vaccine or a placebo.

The V call is TRBV7-8, the J call TRBJ2-7, with 7 bases aligning to TRBD1. V lost 5 bases and J lost 11; bases outside the gene matches: 9. Per germline, CDR1 SGHVS and CDR2 FQNEAQ. This CDR3 spans 12 amino acids. CDR3 sequence: CASSGLGQFEYF. CDR3 in DNA: TGTGCCAGCAGCGGCCTGGGACAGTTTGAGTACTTC.

The CDR3 bases are TGTGCCAGCAGCTTTTGGGGTGCACATCAGCCCCAGCATTTT. This translates into CASSFWGAHQPQHF. The chain carries TRBV5-8 and TRBJ1-5; D is uncertain. The CDR3 consists of 14 residues. Germline assignment: CDR1 SGHTS and CDR2 YDEGEE. Trimming took 2 bases from V and 5 from J, leaving 11 bases between them.

This chain links TRBV6-1 with TRBJ1-3; D is unresolved. The germline V gene encodes CDR1 MNHNS and CDR2 SASEGT. The CDR3 is 16 amino acids. Trimming removed 4 bases from V and 4 bases from J, with 17 bases in between. CDR3 nucleotides: TGTGCCAGCAGTGTTTGGACCCGTTCCCAGGGAAACACCATATATTTT. Translation gives CASSVWTRSQGNTIYF.